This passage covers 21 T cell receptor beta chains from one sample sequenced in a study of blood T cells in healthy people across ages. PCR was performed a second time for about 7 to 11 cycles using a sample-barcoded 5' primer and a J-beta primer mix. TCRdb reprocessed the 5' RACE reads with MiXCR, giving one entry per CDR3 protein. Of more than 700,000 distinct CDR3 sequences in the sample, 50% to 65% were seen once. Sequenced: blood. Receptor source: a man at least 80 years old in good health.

The chain's CDR3 is CASSFQEALNTGELFF. The CDR3 DNA follows: TGTGCCAGCAGCTTCCAAGAGGCTTTGAACACCGGGGAGCTGTTTTTT. The J gene is TRBJ2-2, the V gene TRBV7-3; no definite D call. The germline V gene encodes CDR1 SGHTA and CDR2 FQGTGA. V gave up 3 bases and J gave up 1 base, with 12 bases separating them. The CDR3 sequence is 16 residues long. Full variable domain (missing parts from reference TRBV7-3 and TRBJ2-2): GAGVSQTPSNKVTEKGKYVELRCDPISGHTALYWYRQSLGQGPEFLIYFQGTGAADDSGLPNDRFFAVRPEGSVSTLKIQRTERGDSAVYLCASSFQEALNTGELFFGEGSRLTVL.

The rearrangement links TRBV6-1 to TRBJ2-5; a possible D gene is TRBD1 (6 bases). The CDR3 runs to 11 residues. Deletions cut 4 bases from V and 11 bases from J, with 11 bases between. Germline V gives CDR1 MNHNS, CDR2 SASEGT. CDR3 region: CASSGGQPQYF. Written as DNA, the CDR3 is TGTGCCAGCAGTGGTGGACAGCCGCAGTACTTC.

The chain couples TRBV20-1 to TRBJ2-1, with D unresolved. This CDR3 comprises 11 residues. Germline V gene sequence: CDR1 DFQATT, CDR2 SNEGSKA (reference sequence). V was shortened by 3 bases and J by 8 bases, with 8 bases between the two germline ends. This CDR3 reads CSASRTDEQFF. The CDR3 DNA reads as TGCAGTGCTAGCCGAACCGATGAGCAGTTCTTC.

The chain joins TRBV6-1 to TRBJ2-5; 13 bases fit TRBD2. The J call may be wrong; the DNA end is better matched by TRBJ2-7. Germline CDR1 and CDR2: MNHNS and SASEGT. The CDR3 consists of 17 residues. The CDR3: CASSADGLAGVAYEQYF. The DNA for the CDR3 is TGTGCCAGCAGTGCCGACGGACTAGCGGGAGTGGCCTACGAGCAGTACTTC.

The CDR3 region is CASSSGGEWGNQPQHF. For the CDR3, the DNA is TGTGCCAGCAGCTCAGGAGGGGAGTGGGGCAATCAGCCCCAGCATTTT. This sequence joins TRBV7-2 and TRBJ1-5; D perhaps matches TRBD1 (5 bases). This CDR3 comprises 16 residues. Germline CDR1 is SGHTA and CDR2 is FQGNSA. V gave up 4 bases and J gave up 2 bases, with 15 bases separating them.

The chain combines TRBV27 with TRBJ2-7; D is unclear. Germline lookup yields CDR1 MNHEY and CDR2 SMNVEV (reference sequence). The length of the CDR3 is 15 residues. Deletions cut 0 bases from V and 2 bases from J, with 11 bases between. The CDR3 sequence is CASSLSAAQPYEQYF. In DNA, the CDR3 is TGTGCCAGCAGTTTATCGGCAGCGCAACCCTACGAGCAGTACTTC.

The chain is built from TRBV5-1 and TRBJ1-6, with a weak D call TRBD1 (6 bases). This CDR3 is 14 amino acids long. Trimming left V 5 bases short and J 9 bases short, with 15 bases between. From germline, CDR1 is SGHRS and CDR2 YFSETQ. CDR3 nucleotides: TGCGCCAGCAGAATCGGAGGGGGTTTTTCACCCCTCCACTTT. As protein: CASRIGGGFSPLHF. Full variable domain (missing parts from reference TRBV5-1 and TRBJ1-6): KAGVTQTPRYLIKTRGQQVTLSCSPISGHRSVSWYQQTPGQGLQFLFEYFSETQRNKGNFPGRFSGRQFSNSRSEMNVSTLELGDSALYLCASRIGGGFSPLHFGNGTRLTVT.

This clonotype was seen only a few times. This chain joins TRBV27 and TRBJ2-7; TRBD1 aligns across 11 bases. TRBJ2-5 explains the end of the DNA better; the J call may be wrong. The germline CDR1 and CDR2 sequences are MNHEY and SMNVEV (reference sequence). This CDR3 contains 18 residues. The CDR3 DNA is TGTGCCAGCCGGAAAGGGGTACGTCGGACAGGGGGCAGGGAGACCCAGTACTTC. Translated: CASRKGVRRTGGRETQYF.

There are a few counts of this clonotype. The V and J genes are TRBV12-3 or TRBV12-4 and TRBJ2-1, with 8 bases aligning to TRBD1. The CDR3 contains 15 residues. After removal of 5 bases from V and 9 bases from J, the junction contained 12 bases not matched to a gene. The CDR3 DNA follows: TGTGCCAGCAGTCCGACAGGGGTCGGATGGGTTGAGCAGTTCTTC. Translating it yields CASSPTGVGWVEQFF.

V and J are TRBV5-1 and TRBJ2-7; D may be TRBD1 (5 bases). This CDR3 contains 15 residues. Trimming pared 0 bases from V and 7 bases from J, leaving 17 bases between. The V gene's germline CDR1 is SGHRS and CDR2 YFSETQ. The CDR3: CASSLAETDNNEQYF. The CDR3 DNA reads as TGCGCCAGCAGCTTGGCCGAGACAGACAACAATGAGCAGTACTTC. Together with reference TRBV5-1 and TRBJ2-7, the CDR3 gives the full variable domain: KAGVTQTPRYLIKTRGQQVTLSCSPISGHRSVSWYQQTPGQGLQFLFEYFSETQRNKGNFPGRFSGRQFSNSRSEMNVSTLELGDSALYLCASSLAETDNNEQYFGPGTRLTVT.

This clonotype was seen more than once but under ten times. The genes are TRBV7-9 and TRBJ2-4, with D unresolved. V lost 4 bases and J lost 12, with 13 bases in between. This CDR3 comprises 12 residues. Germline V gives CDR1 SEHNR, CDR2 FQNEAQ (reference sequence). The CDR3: CASSSMETDQYF. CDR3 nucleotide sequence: TGTGCCAGCAGCTCTATGGAAACCGATCAGTACTTC.

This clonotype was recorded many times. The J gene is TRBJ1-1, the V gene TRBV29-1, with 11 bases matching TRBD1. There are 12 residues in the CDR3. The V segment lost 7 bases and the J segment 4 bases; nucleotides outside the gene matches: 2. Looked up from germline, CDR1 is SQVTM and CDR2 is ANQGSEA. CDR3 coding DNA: TGCAGCGGCGGACAGGGGGCCACTGAAGCTTTCTTT. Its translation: CSGGQGATEAFF.

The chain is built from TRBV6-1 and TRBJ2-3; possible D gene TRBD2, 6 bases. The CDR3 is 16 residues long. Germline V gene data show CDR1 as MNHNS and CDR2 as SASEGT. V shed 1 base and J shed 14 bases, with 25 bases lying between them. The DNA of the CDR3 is TGTGCCAGCAGTGAAGGCGGAGGGCCCAGGCACAGATACGCGTATTTT. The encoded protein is CASSEGGGPRHRYAYF.

The DNA for the CDR3 is TGCAGCGTTCGACAGGGGGTCTACGAGCAGTACTTC. Protein product: CSVRQGVYEQYF. The chain uses TRBV29-1 and TRBJ2-7; 9 bases fit TRBD1. V gave up 5 bases and J gave up 3 bases; unmatched junction bases: 2. This CDR3 has 12 residues. The germline CDR1 and CDR2 sequences are SQVTM and ANQGSEA.

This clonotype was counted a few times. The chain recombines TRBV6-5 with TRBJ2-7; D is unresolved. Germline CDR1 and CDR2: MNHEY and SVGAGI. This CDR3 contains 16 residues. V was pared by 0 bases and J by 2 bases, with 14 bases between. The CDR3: CASSYSSSVTTYEQYF. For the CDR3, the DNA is TGTGCCAGCAGTTACTCGAGTAGTGTCACTACCTACGAGCAGTACTTC.

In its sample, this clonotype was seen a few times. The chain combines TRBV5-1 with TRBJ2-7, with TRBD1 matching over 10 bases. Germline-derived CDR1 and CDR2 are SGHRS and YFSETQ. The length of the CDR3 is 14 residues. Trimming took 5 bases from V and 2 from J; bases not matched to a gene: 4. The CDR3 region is CASRTTGGPYEQYF. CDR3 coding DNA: TGCGCCAGCAGAACGACAGGGGGCCCCTACGAGCAGTACTTC.

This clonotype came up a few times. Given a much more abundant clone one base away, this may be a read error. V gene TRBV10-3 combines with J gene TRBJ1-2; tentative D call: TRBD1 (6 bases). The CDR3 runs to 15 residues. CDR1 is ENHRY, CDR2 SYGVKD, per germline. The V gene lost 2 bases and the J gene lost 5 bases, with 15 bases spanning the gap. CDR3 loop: CAISEASGGRYGYTF. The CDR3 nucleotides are TGTGCCATCAGTGAGGCGTCCGGGGGGCGTTATGGCTACACCTTC.

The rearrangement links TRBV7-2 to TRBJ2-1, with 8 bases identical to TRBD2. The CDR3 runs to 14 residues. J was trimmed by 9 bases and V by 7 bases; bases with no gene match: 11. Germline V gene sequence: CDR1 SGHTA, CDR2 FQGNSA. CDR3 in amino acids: CASTQSRLAGEQFF. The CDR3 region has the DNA TGTGCCAGCACCCAATCGAGGCTAGCGGGTGAGCAGTTCTTC.

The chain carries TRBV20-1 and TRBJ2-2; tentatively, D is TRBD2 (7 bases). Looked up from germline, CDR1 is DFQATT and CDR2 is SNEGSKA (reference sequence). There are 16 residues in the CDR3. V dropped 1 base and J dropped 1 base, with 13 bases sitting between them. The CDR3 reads CSARAPGGRNTGELFF. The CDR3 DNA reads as TGCAGTGCTAGAGCCCCGGGGGGCAGGAACACCGGGGAGCTGTTTTTT.

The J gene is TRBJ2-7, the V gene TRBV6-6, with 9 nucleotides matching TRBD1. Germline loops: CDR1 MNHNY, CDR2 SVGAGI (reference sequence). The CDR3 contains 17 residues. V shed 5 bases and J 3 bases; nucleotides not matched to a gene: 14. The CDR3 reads CASSKSGTGTGGYEQYF. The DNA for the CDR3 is TGTGCCAGCAGTAAATCCGGGACAGGGACAGGAGGCTACGAGCAGTACTTC.

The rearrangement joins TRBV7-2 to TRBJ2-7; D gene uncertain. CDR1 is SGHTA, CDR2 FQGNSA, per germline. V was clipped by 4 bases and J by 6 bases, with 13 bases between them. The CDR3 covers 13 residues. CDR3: CASSSQPLGEQYF. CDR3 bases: TGTGCCAGCAGCTCCCAGCCGTTGGGCGAGCAGTACTTC. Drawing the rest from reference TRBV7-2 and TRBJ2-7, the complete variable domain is GAGVSQSPSNKVTEKGKDVELRCDPISGHTALYWYRQSLGQGLEFLIYFQGNSAPDKSGLPSDRFSAERTGGSVSTLTIQRTQQEDSAVYLCASSSQPLGEQYFGPGTRLTVT.